These T cell receptor beta chains were read from a single sample in a study of control samples from healthy donors and cancer patients. The data were produced by immunoSEQ multiplex PCR, yet TCRdb's version contains in-frame clones alone and is incomplete. Of approximately 94,000 clones detected, approximately 93% appear once; the ten largest clones hold around 0.92%. The sequencing sample was made of blood. These receptors all come from a woman aged 30 to 39 in good health. Each CDR3 is given with its conserved first and last residue. The D gene is left open where the match is weak. Part of the rows lack a size; the others show once, few, many or a class for expanded clones.

clone_size cdr3_length j_call d_call v_call cdr3_nt cdr3_aa
. 16 TRBJ2-7 . TRBV3-1/TRBV3-2 TGTGCCAGCAGCCAAGCTCTGGGGCTAGCAGGCTACGAGCAGTACTTC CASSQALGLAGYEQYF
. 14 TRBJ1-2 TRBD1 TRBV9 TGTGCCAGCAGCGTGACCGGGACAGGGTATGGCTACACCTTC CASSVTGTGYGYTF
. 20 TRBJ2-7 . TRBV21-1 TGTGCCAGCAGCAAAGAAGAGATGAAGGCTAGCGGGAGTTGTATCTACGAGCAGTACTTC CASSKEEMKASGSCIYEQYF
. 15 TRBJ1-5 . TRBV7-9 TGTGCCAGCAGCTTAGGACAGACTAGCAATCAGCCCCAGCATTTT CASSLGQTSNQPQHF
. 17 TRBJ1-1 . TRBV19 TGTGCCAGTAGTATGGCCCGAAGAGGGAGGGGAAACACTGAAGCTTTCTTT CASSMARRGRGNTEAFF
. 18 TRBJ2-5 . TRBV5-1 TGCGCCAGCAGCCCCACAGGGTCTTTGACACTAGCGCGGGAGACCCAGTACTTC CASSPTGSLTLARETQYF
. 11 TRBJ2-1 . TRBV7-3 TGTGCCAGCAGCTTACTCAATGAGCAGTTCTTC CASSLLNEQFF
. 13 TRBJ1-2 . TRBV7-2 TGTGCCAGCAGCTTAGCTTATAACTATGGCTACACCTTC CASSLAYNYGYTF
. 15 TRBJ2-7 TRBD1 TRBV27 TGTGCCAGCAGGACTTCAGGGGGTTACTCCTACGAGCAGTACTTC CASRTSGGYSYEQYF
. 14 TRBJ1-2 . TRBV4-1 TGCGCCAGCAGCCAAGATCAGGGTAACTATGGCTACACCTTC CASSQDQGNYGYTF
. 18 TRBJ2-2 TRBD1 TRBV28 TGTCCCCCCACCCACGACAGGGGCGCCCTCTCGAACACCGGGGAGCTGTTTTTT CPPTHDRGALSNTGELFF
. 14 TRBJ2-3 . TRBV3-1/TRBV3-2 TGTGCCAGCAGCCAAGATCGGGGTGCAGATACGCAGTATTTT CASSQDRGADTQYF
. 14 TRBJ2-7 . TRBV5-1 TGCGCCAGCAGCTTGGGGCAGGGATCCTACGAGCAGTACTTC CASSLGQGSYEQYF
. 14 TRBJ1-2 TRBD1 TRBV2 TGTGCCAGCAGCAACGGACAGGGAGGCTATGGCTACACCTTC CASSNGQGGYGYTF
once 14 TRBJ1-4 . TRBV30 TGTGCCTGGGCCGGGGGGGCAACTAATGAAAAACTGTTTTTT CAWAGGATNEKLFF
. 16 TRBJ2-3 TRBD1 TRBV7-9 TGTGCCAGCAGCATTTGGACAGGGGGACACACAGATACGCAGTATTTT CASSIWTGGHTDTQYF
. 14 TRBJ2-7 TRBD2 TRBV7-9 TGTGCCAGCAGCTCCGCGGGGGGAGCTTACGAGCAGTACTTC CASSSAGGAYEQYF
. 18 TRBJ2-4 TRBD2 TRBV3-1/TRBV3-2 TGTGCCAGCAGCCAAGAGGGTCTAGCGGGACTAGCCAAAAACATTCAGTACTTC CASSQEGLAGLAKNIQYF
. 14 TRBJ2-7 . TRBV21-1 TGTGCCAGCATTCCCGGCGGGGGACTTTACGAGCAGTACTTC CASIPGGGLYEQYF
. 14 TRBJ2-7 TRBD2 TRBV29-1 TGCAGCGTCTCCCCTTTCGGGGGGGAGGGCGAGCAGTACTTC CSVSPFGGEGEQYF
few 14 TRBJ2-7 . TRBV28 TGTGCCAGCAGTTTTTCGGCAGGGCGGGCCGAGCAGTACTTC CASSFSAGRAEQYF
few 13 TRBJ1-5 . TRBV3-1/TRBV3-2 TGTGCCAGCAGCCAAGGGGGCAGGGGCATGGAGCATTTT CASSQGGRGMEHF
once 12 TRBJ1-1 . TRBV25-1 TGTGCCAGCATGACGACTCACACTGAAGCTTTCTTT CASMTTHTEAFF
once 14 TRBJ1-4 TRBD1 TRBV3-1/TRBV3-2 TGTGCCAGCAGACAACAGGGGGCGGGTGAAAAACTGTTTTTT CASRQQGAGEKLFF
. 16 TRBJ1-6 . TRBV18 TGTGCCAGCTCACCACTAGGACAGAGCGATAATTCACCCCTCCACTTT CASSPLGQSDNSPLHF
. 15 TRBJ2-3 . TRBV3-1/TRBV3-2 TGTGCCAGCAGCCAAGGCGGGATCGGCACAGATACGCAGTATTTT CASSQGGIGTDTQYF
. 13 TRBJ1-2 TRBD1 TRBV18 TGTGCCAGCTCAGAATATACAGGGGTCGGCTACACCTTC CASSEYTGVGYTF
. 13 TRBJ2-1 . TRBV5-4 TGTGCCACTCGGCGGGACCTTAGGGATGAGCAGTTCTTC CATRRDLRDEQFF
. 14 TRBJ2-7 . TRBV3-1/TRBV3-2 TGTGCCAGCAGCCTCCGGACAGCGACCTACGAGCAGTACTTC CASSLRTATYEQYF
. 18 TRBJ2-3 TRBD2 TRBV5-4 TGTGCCAGCAGCTCCCGACTAGCGGGGGGAGAGGACACAGATACGCAGTATTTT CASSSRLAGGEDTDTQYF
. 15 TRBJ1-5 . TRBV19 TGTGCCAGTACCCCCCGAGGGGCAGGGGATCAGCCCCAGCATTTT CASTPRGAGDQPQHF
. 14 TRBJ1-2 TRBD1 TRBV3-1/TRBV3-2 TGTGCCAGCAGCCAAGACTTAAGGGGGCATGGCTACACCTTC CASSQDLRGHGYTF
once 15 TRBJ2-7 . TRBV5-1 TGCGCCAGCAGCTCCCTGGACGAGGCAATCTACGAGCAGTACTTC CASSSLDEAIYEQYF
few 13 TRBJ2-7 TRBD1 TRBV12-3/TRBV12-4 TGTGCCAGCAGTTTAAGGGGGCGGTACGAGCAGTACTTC CASSLRGRYEQYF
once 12 TRBJ2-5 TRBD2 TRBV30 TGTGCCTGGAGTGGGACTAGAGAGACCCAGTACTTC CAWSGTRETQYF
. 18 TRBJ2-3 TRBD2 TRBV6-1 TGTGCCAGCAGTGACCATAAGGGGCTAGCGGGAGATACAGATACGCAGTATTTT CASSDHKGLAGDTDTQYF
. 14 TRBJ2-5 TRBD2 TRBV5-1 TGCGCCAGCAGCCCGACTAGCGGGAAAGAGACCCAGTACTTC CASSPTSGKETQYF
. 11 TRBJ1-3 . TRBV30 TGTGCTTCCCGCCCGGGAAACACCATATATTTT CASRPGNTIYF
. 15 TRBJ1-2 . TRBV28 TGTGCCAGCAGTTTAAGAGGGGGGGCTAATGTTGGCTACACCTTC CASSLRGGANVGYTF
. 16 TRBJ1-4 TRBD1 TRBV3-1/TRBV3-2 TGTGCCAGCAGCAACCTTATCGGGACAGGGGATGAAAAACTGTTTTTT CASSNLIGTGDEKLFF
. 14 TRBJ2-7 TRBD1 TRBV19 TGTGCCAGTGGGACGGGACAGGGATCCTACGAGCAGTACTTC CASGTGQGSYEQYF
. 15 TRBJ1-4 . TRBV7-2 TGTGCCAGCAGCCGGACAATTCTGCGTAATGAAAAACTGTTTTTT CASSRTILRNEKLFF
. 12 TRBJ1-1 . TRBV29-1 TGCAGCTCGCGCAGGGGGAACACTGAAGCTTTCTTT CSSRRGNTEAFF
. 15 TRBJ1-2 . TRBV27 TGTGCCAGCAGTACGCTGCAGGGACCTCGTGGTGGCTACACCTTC CASSTLQGPRGGYTF
. 18 TRBJ2-3 TRBD2 TRBV5-4 TGTGCCAGCAGCTTGGTAGGGGGCGGGAGGGGAGTAGGAGATACGCAGTATTTT CASSLVGGGRGVGDTQYF
. 11 TRBJ1-1 . TRBV20-1 TGCAGAGGTAGTTCGGGCTCTGAAGCTTTCTTT CRGSSGSEAFF
. 13 TRBJ1-2 . TRBV28 TGTGCCAGCGGCCCTATCGGGGGCTATGGCTACACCTTC CASGPIGGYGYTF
. 13 TRBJ2-3 . TRBV6-5 TGTGCCAGCAATCGGGCCCTAGGGGATACGCAGTATTTT CASNRALGDTQYF
. 15 TRBJ2-2 TRBD2 TRBV11-2 TGTGCCAGCAAGGCGGGAGGCCCAGGGACCGGGGAGCTGTTTTTT CASKAGGPGTGELFF
once 14 TRBJ1-2 . TRBV5-1 TGCGCCAGCAGCTTGGCCCGTGCGGACTATGGCTACACCTTC CASSLARADYGYTF
few 15 TRBJ1-2 TRBD1 TRBV9 TGTGCCAGCAGCGTAGATCGACAGGGGTCCTATGGCTACACCTTC CASSVDRQGSYGYTF
. 13 TRBJ1-2 . TRBV12-3/TRBV12-4 TGTGCCAGCAGTAGGGACCGAGCCTATGGCTACACCTTC CASSRDRAYGYTF
. 15 TRBJ2-7 . TRBV5-1 TGCGCCAGCAGCTTGTTACCCACAAACTCCTACGAGCAGTACTTC CASSLLPTNSYEQYF
. 14 TRBJ1-4 . TRBV19 TGTGCCAGTAGTCCGCGAAACACTAATGAAAAACTGTTTTTT CASSPRNTNEKLFF